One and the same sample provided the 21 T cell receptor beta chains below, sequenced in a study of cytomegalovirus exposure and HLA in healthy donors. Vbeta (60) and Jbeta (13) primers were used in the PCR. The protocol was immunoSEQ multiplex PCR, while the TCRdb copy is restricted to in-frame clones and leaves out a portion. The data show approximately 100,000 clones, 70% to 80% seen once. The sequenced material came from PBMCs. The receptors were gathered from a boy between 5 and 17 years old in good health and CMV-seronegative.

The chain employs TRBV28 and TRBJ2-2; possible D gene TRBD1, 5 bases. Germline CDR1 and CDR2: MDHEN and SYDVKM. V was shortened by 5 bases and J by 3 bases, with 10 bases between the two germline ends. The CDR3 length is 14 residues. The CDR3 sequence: CASSRTGDTGELFF. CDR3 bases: TGTGCCAGCAGTCGCACAGGAGACACCGGGGAGCTGTTTTTT.

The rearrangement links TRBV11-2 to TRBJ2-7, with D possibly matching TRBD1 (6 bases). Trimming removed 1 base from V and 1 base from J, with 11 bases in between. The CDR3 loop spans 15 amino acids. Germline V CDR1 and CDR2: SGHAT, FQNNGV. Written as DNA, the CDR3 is TGTGCCAGCAGCTTAGGAAGGACAGAGTCCTACGAGCAGTACTTC. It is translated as CASSLGRTESYEQYF.

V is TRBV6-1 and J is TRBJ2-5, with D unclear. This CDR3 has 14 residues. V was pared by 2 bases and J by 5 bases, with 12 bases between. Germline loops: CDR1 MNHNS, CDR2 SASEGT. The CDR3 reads CASSELYFRETQYF. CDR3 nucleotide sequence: TGTGCCAGCAGTGAATTGTATTTCCGGGAGACCCAGTACTTC.

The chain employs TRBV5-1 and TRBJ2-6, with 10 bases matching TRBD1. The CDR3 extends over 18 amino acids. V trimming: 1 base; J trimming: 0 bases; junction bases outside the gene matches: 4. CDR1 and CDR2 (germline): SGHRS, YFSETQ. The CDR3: CASSLMDRGVSGANVLTF. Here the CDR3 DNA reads TGCGCCAGCAGCTTGATGGACAGGGGGGTCTCTGGGGCCAACGTCCTGACTTTC.

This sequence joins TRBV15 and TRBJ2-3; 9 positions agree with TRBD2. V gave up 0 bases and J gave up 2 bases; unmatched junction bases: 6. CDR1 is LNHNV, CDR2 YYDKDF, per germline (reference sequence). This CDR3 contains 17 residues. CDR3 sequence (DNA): TGTGCCACCAGCAGAGATAACGCGGGAGGGCTCACAGATACGCAGTATTTT. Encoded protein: CATSRDNAGGLTDTQYF.

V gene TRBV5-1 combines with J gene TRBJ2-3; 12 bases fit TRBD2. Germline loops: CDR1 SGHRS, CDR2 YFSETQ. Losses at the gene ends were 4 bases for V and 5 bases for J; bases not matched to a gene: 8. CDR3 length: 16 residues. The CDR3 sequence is CASSVASGGGKDTQYF. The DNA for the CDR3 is TGCGCCAGCAGCGTCGCTAGCGGGGGGGGTAAAGATACGCAGTATTTT.

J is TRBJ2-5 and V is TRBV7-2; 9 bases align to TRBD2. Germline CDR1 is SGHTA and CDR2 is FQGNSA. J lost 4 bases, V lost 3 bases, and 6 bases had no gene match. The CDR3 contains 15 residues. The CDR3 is CASSFSSGGPETQYF. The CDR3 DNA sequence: TGTGCCAGCAGCTTTTCCAGCGGGGGGCCAGAGACCCAGTACTTC.

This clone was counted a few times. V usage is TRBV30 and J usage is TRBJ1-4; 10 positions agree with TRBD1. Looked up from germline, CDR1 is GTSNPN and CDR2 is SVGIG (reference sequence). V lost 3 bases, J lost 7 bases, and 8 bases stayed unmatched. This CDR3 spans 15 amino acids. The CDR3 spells CAWRPGQGESEKLFF. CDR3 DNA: TGTGCCTGGAGACCAGGACAGGGGGAGAGTGAAAAACTGTTTTTT.

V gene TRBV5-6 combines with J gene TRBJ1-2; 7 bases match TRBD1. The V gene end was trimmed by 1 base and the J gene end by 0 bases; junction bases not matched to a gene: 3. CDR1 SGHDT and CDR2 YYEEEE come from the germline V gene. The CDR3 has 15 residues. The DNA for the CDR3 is TGTGCCAGCAGCTTGCCGACAGGGACTAACTATGGCTACACCTTC. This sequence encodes CASSLPTGTNYGYTF. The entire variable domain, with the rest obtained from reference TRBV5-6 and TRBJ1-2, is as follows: DAGVTQSPTHLIKTRGQQVTLRCSPKSGHDTVSWYQQALGQGPQFIFQYYEEEERQRGNFPDRFSGHQFPNYSSELNVNALLLGDSALYLCASSLPTGTNYGYTFGSGTRLTVV.

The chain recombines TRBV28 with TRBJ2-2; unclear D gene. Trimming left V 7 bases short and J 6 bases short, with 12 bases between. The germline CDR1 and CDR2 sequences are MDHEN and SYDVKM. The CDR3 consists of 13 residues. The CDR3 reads CASIPGRAGELFF. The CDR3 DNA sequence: TGTGCCAGCATTCCTGGTCGGGCCGGGGAGCTGTTTTTT.

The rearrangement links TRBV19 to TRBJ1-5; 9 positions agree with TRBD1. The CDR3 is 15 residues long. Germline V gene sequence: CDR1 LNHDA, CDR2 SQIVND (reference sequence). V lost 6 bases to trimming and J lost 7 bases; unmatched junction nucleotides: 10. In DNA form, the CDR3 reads TGTGCCAGTAGCCCCCCTACAGGGGGCAGGCAGCCCCAGCATTTT. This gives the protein CASSPPTGGRQPQHF.

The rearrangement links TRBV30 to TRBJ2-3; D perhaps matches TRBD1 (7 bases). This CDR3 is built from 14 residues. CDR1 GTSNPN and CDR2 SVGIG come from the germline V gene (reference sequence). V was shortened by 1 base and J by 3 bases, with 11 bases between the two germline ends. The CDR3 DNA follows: TGTGCCTGGAGTGAGGCAGGGGGGACAGATACGCAGTATTTT. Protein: CAWSEAGGTDTQYF.

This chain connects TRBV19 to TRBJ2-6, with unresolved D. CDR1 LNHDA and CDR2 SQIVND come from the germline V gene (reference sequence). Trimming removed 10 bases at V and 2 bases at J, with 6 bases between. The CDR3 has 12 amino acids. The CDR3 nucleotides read TGTGCCACCCAGACTGGGGCCAACGTCCTGACTTTC. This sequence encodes CATQTGANVLTF.

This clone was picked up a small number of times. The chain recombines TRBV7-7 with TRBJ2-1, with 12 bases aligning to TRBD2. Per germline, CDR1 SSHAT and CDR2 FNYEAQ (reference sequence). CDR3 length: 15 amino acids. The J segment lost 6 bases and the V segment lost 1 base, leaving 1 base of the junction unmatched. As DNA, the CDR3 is TGTGCCAGCAGCTTAGGGACTAGCGGGGCCAATGAGCAGTTCTTC. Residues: CASSLGTSGANEQFF. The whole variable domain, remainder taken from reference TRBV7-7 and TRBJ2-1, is GAGVSQSPRYKVTKRGQDVTLRCDPISSHATLYWYQQALGQGPEFLTYFNYEAQPDKSGLPSDRFSAERPEGSISTLTIQRTEQRDSAMYRCASSLGTSGANEQFFGPGTRLTVL.

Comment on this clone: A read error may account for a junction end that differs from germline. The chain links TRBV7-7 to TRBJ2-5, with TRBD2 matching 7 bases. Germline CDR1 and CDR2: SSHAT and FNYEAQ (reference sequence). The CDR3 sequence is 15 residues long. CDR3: CASSSQTSPGETQYF. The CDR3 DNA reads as TGTGCTAGCAGTTCCCAGACTAGCCCGGGGGAGACCCAGTACTTC.

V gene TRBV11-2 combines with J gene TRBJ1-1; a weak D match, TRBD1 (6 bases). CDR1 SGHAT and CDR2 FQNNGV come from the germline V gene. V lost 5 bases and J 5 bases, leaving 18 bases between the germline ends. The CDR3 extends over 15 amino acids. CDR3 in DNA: TGTGCCAGCAGCAGCCCCAGGGGCCGTATTACTGAAGCTTTCTTT. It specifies CASSSPRGRITEAFF.

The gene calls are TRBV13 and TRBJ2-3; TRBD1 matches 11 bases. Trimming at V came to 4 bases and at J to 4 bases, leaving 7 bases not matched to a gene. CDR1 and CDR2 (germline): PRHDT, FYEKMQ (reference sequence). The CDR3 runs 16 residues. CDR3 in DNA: TGTGCCAGCAGCTCGGACAGGGGGCCGTTTGCAGATACGCAGTATTTT. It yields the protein CASSSDRGPFADTQYF.

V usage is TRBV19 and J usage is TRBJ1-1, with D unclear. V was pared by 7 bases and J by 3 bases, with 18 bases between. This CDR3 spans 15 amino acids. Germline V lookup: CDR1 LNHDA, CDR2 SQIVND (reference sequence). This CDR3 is CASTARRQWDTEAFF. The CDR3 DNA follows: TGTGCCAGTACCGCTAGGAGGCAGTGGGACACTGAAGCTTTCTTT.

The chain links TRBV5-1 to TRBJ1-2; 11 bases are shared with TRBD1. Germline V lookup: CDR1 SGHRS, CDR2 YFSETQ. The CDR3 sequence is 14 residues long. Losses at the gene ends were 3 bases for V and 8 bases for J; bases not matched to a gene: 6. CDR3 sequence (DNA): TGCGCCAGCAGCTGGGACAGGGGGGAGAGAGGCTACACCTTC. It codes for CASSWDRGERGYTF. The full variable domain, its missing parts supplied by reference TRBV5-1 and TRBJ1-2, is KAGVTQTPRYLIKTRGQQVTLSCSPISGHRSVSWYQQTPGQGLQFLFEYFSETQRNKGNFPGRFSGRQFSNSRSEMNVSTLELGDSALYLCASSWDRGERGYTFGSGTRLTVV.

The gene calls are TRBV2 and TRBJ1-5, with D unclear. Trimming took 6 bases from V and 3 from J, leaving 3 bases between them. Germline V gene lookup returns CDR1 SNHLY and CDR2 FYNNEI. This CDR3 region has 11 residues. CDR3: CASSLNQPQHF. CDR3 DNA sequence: TGTGCCAGCAGCCTCAATCAGCCCCAGCATTTT.

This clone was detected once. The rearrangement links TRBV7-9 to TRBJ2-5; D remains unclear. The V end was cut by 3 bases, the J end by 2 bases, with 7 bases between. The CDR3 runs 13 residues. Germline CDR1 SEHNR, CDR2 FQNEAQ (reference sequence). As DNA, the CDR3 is TGTGCCAGCAGCTTCTACGCTCAAGAGACCCAGTACTTC. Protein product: CASSFYAQETQYF.